Here is one T cell receptor beta chain with its context. This sample is part of a study of blood T cell repertoires in COVID-19. This CDR3 contains 17 residues. V lost 0 bases and J lost 0, with 13 bases in between. Germline loops: CDR1 SGHRS, CDR2 YFSETQ. In the original analysis: Amplifying reference gene primers gave estimates of nucleated cell counts. Some clones are missing from TCRdb's copy, which holds only in-frame ones; the method was immunoSEQ multiplex PCR. Clone size and the V and J calls come from that table; the DNA yielded D and trimming. Altogether roughly 450,000 clones are present, around 90% being singletons, with the ten largest covering 0.55% to 0.75%.

Sequencing was done on a sample of PBMCs or T cells enriched from blood (not recorded which). The chain has TRBV5-1 and TRBJ1-5; D possibly corresponds to TRBD1 (6 bases). The clonotype originates from a man aged 18-30 years who had recovered from COVID-19. The CDR3 nucleotides read TGCGCCAGCAGCTTGGTCCCAGGGGATTATAGCAATCAGCCCCAGCATTTT. This codes for CASSLVPGDYSNQPQHF.